These 14 T cell receptor beta chains came from one sample sequenced in a study of OX40 agonist ivuxolimab in advanced cancers. Assay: immunoSEQ multiplex PCR; the TCRdb copy retains only in-frame clones and omits some. In the table there are tens of thousands of clones, more than 80% of which are singletons. The sequencing here drew on CD4+ or CD8+ T cells sorted from blood, taken in a trial of the OX40 agonist ivuxolimab. These receptors all come from an adult with an advanced solid tumor such as melanoma, head and neck, liver or kidney cancer.

The chain employs TRBV9 and TRBJ2-6, with a possible D match to TRBD2 (5 bases). CDR3 size: 18 residues. The germline V gene encodes CDR1 SGDLS and CDR2 YYNGEE. Trimming took 4 bases from V and 0 from J, leaving 17 bases between them. CDR3 nucleotide sequence: TGTGCCAGCAGCAAAGCGGCACAGCCCTACTCTGGGGCCAACGTCCTGACTTTC. This codes for CASSKAAQPYSGANVLTF.

The V gene is TRBV6-1, the J gene TRBJ1-1; no clear D gene. Germline V lookup: CDR1 MNHNS, CDR2 SASEGT. Trimming took off 4 bases at V and 3 bases at J, with 9 bases between the two ends. The CDR3 runs 13 residues. CDR3 sequence reads: CASSVAGYTEAFF. In DNA form, the CDR3 reads TGTGCCAGCAGTGTGGCCGGTTACACTGAAGCTTTCTTT.

V usage is TRBV4-1 and J usage is TRBJ1-2; D is undetermined. The CDR3 is 15 residues long. The germline V and J ends were trimmed by 1 base and 3 bases, with 12 bases remaining between them. The germline V gene encodes CDR1 MGHRA and CDR2 YSYEKL. CDR3 region: CASSQADSGDYGYTF. In DNA form, the CDR3 reads TGCGCCAGCAGCCAAGCTGATTCCGGAGACTATGGCTACACCTTC.

The V call is TRBV28, the J call TRBJ2-3; TRBD2 aligns across 7 bases. The CDR3 is 14 amino acids. Trimming at V came to 2 bases and at J to 7 bases, leaving 6 bases not matched to a gene. Germline V gives CDR1 MDHEN, CDR2 SYDVKM. The CDR3: CASSLLGGGNTQYF. The CDR3 DNA reads as TGTGCCAGCAGTTTACTCGGCGGGGGAAATACGCAGTATTTT.

The V call is TRBV11-2, the J call TRBJ2-3; 13 bases are a match to TRBD2. The CDR3 is 17 amino acids. V was clipped by 5 bases and J by 0 bases; unmatched bases: 5. Per germline, CDR1 SGHAT and CDR2 FQNNGV. CDR3 residues: CASSRSGLAGSTDTQYF. The CDR3 nucleotides read TGTGCCAGCAGCCGGTCGGGACTAGCGGGGAGCACAGATACGCAGTATTTT.

The J gene is TRBJ2-1, the V gene TRBV30; 7 positions match TRBD2. CDR3 length: 16 amino acids. V lost 0 bases, J lost 4 bases, and 9 bases stayed unmatched. The V gene's germline CDR1 is GTSNPN and CDR2 SVGIG (reference sequence). The DNA for the CDR3 is TGTGCCTGGAGTGTATTTGGGCTAGCGGTGTACAATGAGCAGTTCTTC. It specifies CAWSVFGLAVYNEQFF.

This chain uses TRBV18 with TRBJ1-1; D uncertain. Deletions cut 3 bases from V and 11 bases from J, with 10 bases between. The CDR3 contains 11 residues. Germline V gene sequence: CDR1 KGHSH, CDR2 LQKENI. The CDR3 nucleotides are TGTGCCAGCTCACCTGGGGATTCGGCTTTCTTT. Translating it yields CASSPGDSAFF.

The rearrangement joins TRBV28 to TRBJ2-1, with TRBD2 matching 13 bases. Germline CDR1 reads MDHEN; CDR2 reads SYDVKM. The CDR3 sequence is 16 residues long. The J segment lost 3 bases and the V segment lost 7 bases, leaving 6 bases of the junction unmatched. Written as DNA, the CDR3 is TGTGCCAGCAATACCGGGACTAGCGGGAACTACAATGAGCAGTTCTTC. Translation: CASNTGTSGNYNEQFF.

The chain links TRBV7-9 to TRBJ1-1, with unresolved D. The germline V gene has CDR1 SEHNR and CDR2 FQNEAQ (reference sequence). CDR3 length: 12 amino acids. V lost 3 bases and J lost 5, with 7 bases in between. CDR3 protein: CASSFAVTEAFF. DNA of the CDR3: TGTGCCAGCAGCTTTGCAGTTACTGAAGCTTTCTTT.

The chain recombines TRBV2 with TRBJ1-6, with D unclear. Trimming pared 5 bases from V and 8 bases from J, leaving 7 bases between. Germline loops: CDR1 SNHLY, CDR2 FYNNEI. The CDR3 covers 12 residues. The CDR3 spells CASSPNYSPLHF. CDR3 coding DNA: TGTGCCAGCAGTCCAAATTATTCACCCCTCCACTTT. The variable domain in full, with the rest retrieved from reference TRBV2 and TRBJ1-6, is EPEVTQTPSHQVTQMGQEVILRCVPISNHLYFYWYRQILGQKVEFLVSFYNNEISEKSEIFDDQFSVERPDGSNFTLKIRSTKLEDSAMYFCASSPNYSPLHFGNGTRLTVT.

The chain employs TRBV7-9 and TRBJ2-6; 7 nucleotides match TRBD1. The CDR3 extends over 19 amino acids. Germline trimming cut 2 bases from V and 4 bases from J; bases unmatched to any gene: 14. Per the germline V gene, CDR1 is SEHNR and CDR2 is FQNEAQ (reference sequence). The CDR3 DNA reads TGTGCCAGCAGCTTACTCCCGGGACAGCCCCCTGAAGGGGCCAACGTCCTGACTTTC. It is translated as CASSLLPGQPPEGANVLTF.

This chain joins TRBV29-1 and TRBJ2-2, with a weak D call TRBD2 (5 bases). Trimming took 4 bases from V and 5 from J, leaving 11 bases between them. Germline assignment: CDR1 SQVTM and CDR2 ANQGSEA. The CDR3 length is 13 residues. This chain's CDR3 is CSVVWGATGELFF. DNA of the CDR3: TGCAGCGTTGTTTGGGGAGCTACCGGGGAGCTGTTTTTT.

This clone was observed once. This chain uses TRBV5-4 with TRBJ2-1; D unclear. There are 14 residues in the CDR3. Trimming took 0 bases from V and 7 from J, leaving 11 bases between them. Germline V CDR1 and CDR2: SGHNT, YYREEE (reference sequence). The CDR3 loop reads CASSLDGVWNEQFF. The CDR3 DNA sequence: TGTGCCAGCAGCTTGGACGGAGTATGGAATGAGCAGTTCTTC.

V is TRBV19 and J is TRBJ2-3; D is perhaps TRBD1 or TRBD2 (6 bases each). With 3 bases removed from V and 4 bases from J, the gap between germline ends came to 17 bases. Germline lookup yields CDR1 LNHDA and CDR2 SQIVND (reference sequence). This CDR3 spans 16 amino acids. CDR3 amino acids: CASSIFRKGEADTQYF. CDR3 nucleotide sequence: TGTGCCAGTAGTATTTTTAGGAAGGGGGAGGCAGATACGCAGTATTTT.